Listed below are T cell receptor beta chains from one sample, sequenced in a study of T cell responses to AZD1222 COVID-19 vaccine. TCRdb keeps only in-frame clones here, not all; method: immunoSEQ multiplex PCR. Of approximately 140,000 clones detected, around 90% appear once; the ten largest clones hold around 5.2%. Sample: peripheral blood, taken on day 0 of AZD1222 vaccination. These receptors all come from an adult in good health. Each CDR3 is given with its conserved first and last residue. Each record gives: D gene, clone size, CDR3 length, V gene, J gene, CDR3 protein, CDR3 DNA. A D gene is named only where the DNA matches it firmly. Part of the rows lack a size; the others show once, few, many or a class for expanded clones.

.	.	15	TRBV11-2	TRBJ1-6	CASSSPGGRNSPLHF	TGTGCCAGCAGCTCCCCTGGCGGGAGGAATTCACCCCTCCACTTT
.	.	13	TRBV6-5	TRBJ1-3	CASQSISGNTIYF	TGTGCCAGTCAGTCCATCTCTGGAAACACCATATATTTT
.	.	13	TRBV6-2/TRBV6-3	TRBJ2-7	CASSYFLASEQYF	TGTGCCAGCAGTTACTTTCTAGCAAGCGAGCAGTACTTC
TRBD1	.	15	TRBV4-3	TRBJ1-2	CASSSRTGGSYGYTF	TGCGCCAGCAGCTCTCGGACAGGGGGTAGCTATGGCTACACCTTC
TRBD2	.	12	TRBV28	TRBJ2-1	CASSGSSNEQFF	TGTGCCAGTAGCGGGAGCTCGAATGAGCAGTTCTTC
TRBD1	.	15	TRBV19	TRBJ1-3	CASSIGTASGNTIYF	TGTGCCAGTAGTATCGGGACAGCCTCTGGAAACACCATATATTTT
.	.	17	TRBV5-5	TRBJ2-7	CASSPSGRSWGTWEQYF	TGTGCCAGCAGCCCCAGCGGACGGAGCTGGGGGACGTGGGAGCAGTACTTC
.	.	13	TRBV3-1/TRBV3-2	TRBJ2-5	CASSQGSRETQYF	TGTGCCAGCAGCCAAGGCAGCCGAGAGACCCAGTACTTC
.	once	14	TRBV6-5	TRBJ2-5	CASSQWTAEETQYF	TGTGCCAGCAGCCAATGGACAGCCGAAGAGACCCAGTACTTC
TRBD2	.	15	TRBV7-2	TRBJ2-7	CASSETSESSYEQYF	TGTGCCAGCAGCGAGACTAGCGAGAGCTCCTACGAGCAGTACTTC
TRBD1	.	15	TRBV5-1	TRBJ2-2	CASSPTGANTGELFF	TGCGCCAGCAGCCCCACAGGGGCGAACACCGGGGAGCTGTTTTTT
.	.	13	TRBV28	TRBJ2-3	CASQNSARDTQYF	TGTGCCAGCCAAAACTCCGCCCGCGATACGCAGTATTTT
TRBD2	few	18	TRBV14	TRBJ2-3	CASSQRTSGGLSTDTQYF	TGTGCCAGCAGCCAGAGGACTAGCGGGGGCCTAAGCACAGATACGCAGTATTTT
.	.	15	TRBV5-1	TRBJ2-7	CASSLGWQGTYEQYF	TGCGCCAGCAGCTTGGGGTGGCAGGGGACGTACGAGCAGTACTTC